These 27 T cell receptor beta chains were sequenced from one sample in a study of beta chain features in type 1 diabetes. The entirety of the isolated RNA underwent reverse transcription, so expressed TCRB transcripts were sequenced. Using immunoSEQ multiplex PCR, the repertoire was profiled, and TCRdb retains in-frame clones only, with some absent. Altogether 150,000 to 200,000 clones are present, around 63% being singletons, with the ten largest covering roughly 0.095%. Which antigens these TCRs recognize remains unknown. Study outcomes and limitations: Significant though moderate, a shortening of TCRB CDR3s appeared in all four CD4+ subsets of Type 1 diabetes patients.

Sequencing was done on a sample of naive CD4+ T cells from blood. The source is a man between 25 and 39 years old with type 1 diabetes.

Worth noting for this clone: Mismatch with germline at one junction end may stem from a read error. The chain recombines TRBV29-1 with TRBJ2-7; D is unclear. The germline CDR1 and CDR2 sequences are SQVTM and ANQGSEA. This CDR3 spans 13 amino acids. In DNA, the CDR3 is TGCAGCGTTAAAGAACGGGTTTCTTACGAGCAGTACTTC. It yields the protein CSVKERVSYEQYF.

This clone occurred once. The chain recombines TRBV20-1 with TRBJ2-3; D is undetermined. The germline gives CDR1 DFQATT, CDR2 SNEGSKA (reference sequence). V lost 5 bases, J lost 7 bases, and 7 bases lay in between. This CDR3 has 10 amino acids. DNA for the CDR3: TGCAGTGCTCTGGGGAATACGCAGTATTTT. As protein: CSALGNTQYF.

This chain links TRBV30 with TRBJ2-3, with D hard to call. Trimming pared 1 base from V and 2 bases from J, leaving 13 bases between. The length of the CDR3 is 15 residues. Germline V gene data show CDR1 as GTSNPN and CDR2 as SVGIG (reference sequence). CDR3 in amino acids: CAWSEGWANTDTQYF. The CDR3 bases are TGTGCCTGGAGTGAAGGCTGGGCGAACACAGATACGCAGTATTTT.

V usage is TRBV29-1 and J usage is TRBJ1-5; D is uncertain. This CDR3 has 13 amino acids. The germline V and J ends were trimmed by 4 bases and 4 bases, with 11 bases remaining between them. Germline V gives CDR1 SQVTM, CDR2 ANQGSEA. Written as DNA, the CDR3 is TGCAGCGTTGCGAACGGCAGGAATCAGCCCCAGCATTTT. The encoded protein is CSVANGRNQPQHF.

This clone was observed a handful of times. The chain carries TRBV30 and TRBJ1-4; D is unclear. V lost 2 bases, J lost 0 bases, and 4 bases lay in between. This CDR3 is 13 amino acids long. Germline CDR1 GTSNPN, CDR2 SVGIG (reference sequence). CDR3 protein: CAWSRSTNEKLFF. In nucleotides, the CDR3 is TGTGCCTGGAGTCGGTCAACTAATGAAAAACTGTTTTTT.

This clone was observed a handful of times. This sequence joins TRBV29-1 and TRBJ2-1; TRBD1 is a possible D gene (6 bases). Trimming removed 7 bases from V and 4 bases from J, with 20 bases in between. This CDR3 has 15 amino acids. Germline V gene sequence: CDR1 SQVTM, CDR2 ANQGSEA. The CDR3 spells CSGRGTPFPYNEQFF. The CDR3 DNA is TGCAGCGGCAGGGGCACACCCTTTCCATACAATGAGCAGTTCTTC.

This rearrangement joins TRBV30 to TRBJ1-1, with 11 bases that match TRBD1. The CDR3 contains 13 residues. Germline CDR1 and CDR2: GTSNPN and SVGIG (reference sequence). V lost 5 bases and J lost 10; bases outside the gene matches: 9. The CDR3 bases are TGTGCCTGGGAAGGGACAGGGGGAATGAGAGCTTTCTTT. Protein sequence: CAWEGTGGMRAFF.

This rearrangement joins TRBV5-1 to TRBJ2-7; the D gene is possibly TRBD1 (6 bases). This CDR3 contains 12 residues. Germline lookup yields CDR1 SGHRS and CDR2 YFSETQ. With 2 bases removed from V and 5 bases from J, the gap between germline ends came to 8 bases. The CDR3 DNA reads as TGCGCCAGCAGCTTTGGACAGAACGAGCAGTACTTC. Translated: CASSFGQNEQYF.

V is TRBV20-1 and J is TRBJ2-7; D not certain. V lost 7 bases and J lost 9, with 16 bases in between. The germline V gene encodes CDR1 DFQATT and CDR2 SNEGSKA (reference sequence). The CDR3 is 11 amino acids. CDR3 loop: CSVREELVQYF. The CDR3 nucleotides are TGCAGTGTCCGAGAGGAGCTAGTGCAGTACTTC.

The chain couples TRBV7-9 to TRBJ1-4; D is ambiguous. This CDR3 is built from 15 residues. V was trimmed by 4 bases and J by 3 bases, leaving 12 bases between them. In germline, CDR1 is SEHNR, CDR2 FQNEAQ (reference sequence). CDR3 DNA: TGTGCCAGCAGCTCCTTATCCTTGGCTAATGAAAAACTGTTTTTT. Protein sequence: CASSSLSLANEKLFF.

J is TRBJ2-1 and V is TRBV6-5, with D hard to call. This CDR3 comprises 11 residues. Trimming pared 6 bases from V and 10 bases from J, leaving 10 bases between. From germline, CDR1 is MNHEY and CDR2 SVGAGI. CDR3 loop: CASSQVGEQFF. CDR3 nucleotides: TGTGCCAGCAGCCAGGTCGGGGAGCAGTTCTTC.

The genes are TRBV10-3 and TRBJ2-2, with TRBD2 as a possible D gene (6 bases). The CDR3 has 15 amino acids. V was clipped by 4 bases and J by 3 bases, with 12 bases between them. Germline CDR1 and CDR2: ENHRY and SYGVKD. The CDR3 protein is CAISVAGMYTGELFF. The CDR3 DNA reads TGTGCCATCAGTGTCGCGGGGATGTACACCGGGGAGCTGTTTTTT.

In DNA form, the CDR3 reads TGCGCCAGCAGCCAAGTCCTGTCATATACGCAGTATTTT. This encodes CASSQVLSYTQYF. The V and J genes are TRBV4-3 and TRBJ2-3; D is unclear. CDR3 length: 13 residues. Looked up from germline, CDR1 is LGHNA and CDR2 is YSLEER. V gave up 1 base and J gave up 7 bases, with 9 bases separating them.

This clone has just a few counts. The chain couples TRBV4-1 to TRBJ2-5; D possibly corresponds to TRBD1 (6 bases). V dropped 3 bases and J dropped 2 bases, with 10 bases sitting between them. CDR3 length equals 14 residues. Germline lookup yields CDR1 MGHRA and CDR2 YSYEKL. CDR3 region: CASSQGHLQETQYF. Written as DNA, the CDR3 is TGCGCCAGCAGCCAGGGACACCTACAAGAGACCCAGTACTTC.

The J gene is TRBJ2-7, the V gene TRBV7-2, with no clear D. The length of the CDR3 is 12 residues. Per the germline V gene, CDR1 is SGHTA and CDR2 is FQGNSA. V lost 0 bases, J lost 4 bases, and 4 bases lay in between. The CDR3, as DNA: TGTGCCAGCAGCTTAGCCTTGTACGAGCAGTACTTC. Protein sequence: CASSLALYEQYF.

V is TRBV30 and J is TRBJ1-3; D is unresolved. V lost 0 bases and J lost 4, with 4 bases in between. The germline CDR1 and CDR2 sequences are GTSNPN and SVGIG (reference sequence). This CDR3 is 12 amino acids long. CDR3 sequence (DNA): TGTGCCTGGAGTGTGGAGGGAAACACCATATATTTT. As protein: CAWSVEGNTIYF.

The chain couples TRBV5-6 to TRBJ1-5; 8 bases are a match to TRBD1. J lost 6 bases, V lost 0 bases, and 5 bases had no gene match. The CDR3 loop spans 15 amino acids. Per germline, CDR1 SGHDT and CDR2 YYEEEE. CDR3 protein: CASSLGQGISQPQHF. The CDR3 nucleotides read TGTGCCAGCAGCTTGGGACAGGGGATTAGTCAGCCCCAGCATTTT. Variable domain in full (rest from reference TRBV5-6 and TRBJ1-5): DAGVTQSPTHLIKTRGQQVTLRCSPKSGHDTVSWYQQALGQGPQFIFQYYEEEERQRGNFPDRFSGHQFPNYSSELNVNALLLGDSALYLCASSLGQGISQPQHFGDGTRLSIL.

This rearrangement joins TRBV9 to TRBJ1-5; D unclear. V lost 4 bases to trimming and J lost 5 bases, with 10 bases between them. There are 13 residues in the CDR3. Germline values: CDR1 SGDLS, CDR2 YYNGEE. The DNA for the CDR3 is TGTGCCAGCAGCCCCGCCCTCGATCAGCCCCAGCATTTT. This encodes CASSPALDQPQHF.

This clone was seen more than once but under ten times. The chain couples TRBV9 to TRBJ2-2; 7 positions match TRBD1. The germline V gene encodes CDR1 SGDLS and CDR2 YYNGEE. V lost 2 bases, J lost 8 bases, and 9 bases stayed unmatched. CDR3 size: 15 residues. The DNA for the CDR3 is TGTGCCAGCAGCGTCCAGGGGGAGCTTTCTGGGGAGCTGTTTTTT. This gives the protein CASSVQGELSGELFF. The entire variable domain, with the rest obtained from reference TRBV9 and TRBJ2-2, is as follows: DSGVTQTPKHLITATGQRVTLRCSPRSGDLSVYWYQQSLDQGLQFLIQYYNGEERAKGNILERFSAQQFPDLHSELNLSSLELGDSALYFCASSVQGELSGELFFGEGSRLTVL.

The rearrangement uses TRBV7-2 and TRBJ2-7, with TRBD1 matching over 11 bases. In germline, CDR1 is SGHTA, CDR2 FQGNSA. This CDR3 has 15 amino acids. Trimming cost V 6 bases and J 5 bases; bases outside gene matches: 9. CDR3 nucleotides: TGTGCCAGCAGTCATACGGGACAGGGGGTCGACGAGCAGTACTTC. It specifies CASSHTGQGVDEQYF.

The V and J genes are TRBV29-1 and TRBJ2-5; D is possibly TRBD1 (7 bases). The DNA matches TRBJ2-7 better at its end, which makes the J call doubtful. There are 11 residues in the CDR3. Germline CDR1 and CDR2: SQVTM and ANQGSEA. CDR3: CSVGQGGEQYF. In nucleotides, the CDR3 is TGCAGCGTTGGACAGGGAGGCGAGCAGTACTTC.

V usage is TRBV10-3 and J usage is TRBJ2-5, with D unresolved. Deletions cut 4 bases from V and 5 bases from J, with 8 bases between. The germline V gene has CDR1 ENHRY and CDR2 SYGVKD. CDR3 length: 12 amino acids. The CDR3 region is CAISGPTETQYF. CDR3 sequence (DNA): TGTGCCATCAGTGGGCCTACGGAGACCCAGTACTTC.

The chain recombines TRBV30 with TRBJ2-3; D remains ambiguous. This CDR3 region has 13 residues. CDR1 is GTSNPN and CDR2 is SVGIG in the germline V gene (reference sequence). Trimming removed 1 base from V and 10 bases from J, with 15 bases in between. The CDR3 sequence: CAWSAPTPMAQYF. The CDR3 DNA follows: TGTGCCTGGAGTGCCCCTACCCCTATGGCGCAGTATTTT.

The gene calls are TRBV7-9 and TRBJ2-3; TRBD1 or TRBD2 may be the D gene (5 bases each). The CDR3 has 15 amino acids. V gave up 0 bases and J gave up 4 bases, with 11 bases separating them. Per the germline V gene, CDR1 is SEHNR and CDR2 is FQNEAQ (reference sequence). DNA of the CDR3: TGTGCCAGCAGCTTAGCGGGGACCCGGGCAGATACGCAGTATTTT. It specifies CASSLAGTRADTQYF.

The chain carries TRBV7-9 and TRBJ2-1, with D maybe TRBD1 (5 bases). V lost 1 base and J 7 bases, leaving 8 bases between the germline ends. CDR1 is SEHNR, CDR2 FQNEAQ, per germline (reference sequence). CDR3 length: 13 residues. CDR3 residues: CASSLVRENEQFF. DNA of the CDR3: TGTGCCAGCAGCTTAGTCAGGGAAAATGAGCAGTTCTTC.

The rearrangement uses TRBV11-2 and TRBJ2-7; no definite D call. The CDR3 runs to 14 residues. The ends were cut back, 0 bases at V and 1 base at J, with 7 bases in the middle. Germline CDR1 reads SGHAT; CDR2 reads FQNNGV. The CDR3 DNA sequence: TGTGCCAGCAGCTTAGAGGATGAATCCTACGAGCAGTACTTC. Translated, it gives CASSLEDESYEQYF.

This chain joins TRBV2 and TRBJ2-3; possibly TRBD2 for D (5 bases). V lost 1 base and J 11 bases, leaving 7 bases between the germline ends. The CDR3 has 11 residues. CDR1 is SNHLY and CDR2 is FYNNEI in the germline V gene. CDR3 in amino acids: CASSEGGVQYF. Here the CDR3 DNA reads TGTGCCAGCAGTGAAGGGGGAGTGCAGTATTTT.